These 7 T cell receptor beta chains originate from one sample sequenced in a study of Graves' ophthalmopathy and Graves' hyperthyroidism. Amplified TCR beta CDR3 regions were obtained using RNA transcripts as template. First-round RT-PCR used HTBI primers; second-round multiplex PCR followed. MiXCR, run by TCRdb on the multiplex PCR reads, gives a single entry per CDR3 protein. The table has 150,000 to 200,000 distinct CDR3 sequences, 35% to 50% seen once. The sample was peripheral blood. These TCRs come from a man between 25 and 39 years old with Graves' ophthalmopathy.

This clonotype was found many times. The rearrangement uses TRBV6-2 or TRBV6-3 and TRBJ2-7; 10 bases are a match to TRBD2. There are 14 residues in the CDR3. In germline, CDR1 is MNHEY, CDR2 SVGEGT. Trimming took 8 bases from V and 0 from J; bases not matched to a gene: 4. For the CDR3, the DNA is TGTGCCAGCTCCGGGACTAGCGTCTCCTACGAGCAGTACTTC. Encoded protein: CASSGTSVSYEQYF.

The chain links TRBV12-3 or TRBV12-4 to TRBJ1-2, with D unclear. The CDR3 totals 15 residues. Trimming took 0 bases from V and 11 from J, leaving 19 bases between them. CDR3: CASSLARILRYDYTF. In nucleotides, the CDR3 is TGTGCCAGCAGTTTAGCACGTATACTCCGCTATGATTACACCTTC.

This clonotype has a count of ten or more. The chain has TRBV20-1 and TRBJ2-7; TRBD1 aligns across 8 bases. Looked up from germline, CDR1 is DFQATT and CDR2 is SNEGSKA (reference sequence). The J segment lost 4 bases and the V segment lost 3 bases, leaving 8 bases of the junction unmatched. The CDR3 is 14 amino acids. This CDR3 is CSASGPGQGYEQYF. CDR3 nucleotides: TGCAGTGCTAGTGGCCCCGGACAGGGATACGAGCAGTACTTC.

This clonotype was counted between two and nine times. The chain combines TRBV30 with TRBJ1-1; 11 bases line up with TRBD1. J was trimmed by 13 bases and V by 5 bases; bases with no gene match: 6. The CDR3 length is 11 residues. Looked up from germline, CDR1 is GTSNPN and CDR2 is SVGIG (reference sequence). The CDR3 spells CAWDVGTGGFF. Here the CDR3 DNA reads TGTGCCTGGGATGTGGGGACAGGGGGTTTCTTT. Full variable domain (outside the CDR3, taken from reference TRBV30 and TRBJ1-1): SQTIHQWPATLVQPVGSPLSLECTVEGTSNPNLYWYRQAAGRGLQLLFYSVGIGQISSEVPQNLSASRPQDRQFILSSKKLLLSDSGFYLCAWDVGTGGFFGQGTRLTVV.

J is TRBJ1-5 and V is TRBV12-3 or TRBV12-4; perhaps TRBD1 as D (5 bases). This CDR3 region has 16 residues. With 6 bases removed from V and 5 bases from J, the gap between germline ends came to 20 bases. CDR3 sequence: CASSLWGRFGDQPQHF. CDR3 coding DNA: TGTGCCAGCAGCCTCTGGGGACGGTTTGGGGATCAGCCCCAGCATTTT.

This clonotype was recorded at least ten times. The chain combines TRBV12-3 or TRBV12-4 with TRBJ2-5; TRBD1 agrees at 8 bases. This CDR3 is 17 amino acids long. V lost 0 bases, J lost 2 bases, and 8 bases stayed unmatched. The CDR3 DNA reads TGTGCCAGCAGTTTAGCGCCCGCAGGGGGCTTTCAAGAGACCCAGTACTTC. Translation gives CASSLAPAGGFQETQYF.

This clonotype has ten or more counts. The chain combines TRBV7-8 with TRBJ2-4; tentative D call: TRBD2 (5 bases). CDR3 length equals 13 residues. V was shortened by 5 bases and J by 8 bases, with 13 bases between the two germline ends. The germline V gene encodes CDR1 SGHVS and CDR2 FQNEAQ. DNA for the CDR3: TGTGCCAGCAGCCTTCGACCCGGGGACATTCAGTACTTC. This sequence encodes CASSLRPGDIQYF.